This TCR beta chain was retrieved from a study of molecular identifiers for immune sequencing clone quantification. MiXCR, applied by TCRdb to the PCR reads, yields one record per CDR3 protein. Of roughly 300,000 distinct CDR3 sequences listed, roughly 24% are singletons. The V end was cut by 4 bases, the J end by 4 bases, with 12 bases between. The V gene's germline CDR1 is MNHEY and CDR2 SMNVEV (reference sequence). This CDR3 is 14 amino acids long. The study's findings and limits: Clonotypes surpassing 20 RNA copies contained over 98% of effector molecules, versus under 1% in naive cells.

This clonotype has only a few counts. Its cognate antigen is unknown. Each library that profiled naive CD8 cells came from roughly 18,000 to 920,000 sorted cells with 10%, 30% or 50% RNA. Sorting was used to obtain naive CD8 T cells (CD8+CD4-CCR7+CD45RA+). The TCR was taken from a human donor in good health. Some libraries in this study had Jurkat cell RNA spiked in. Sequenced sample: naive CD8+ T cells from blood, with Jurkat cell RNA spiked in. Subset defined: FACS-sorted CD8+CD4-CCR7+CD45RA+ naive T cells. The V and J genes are TRBV27 and TRBJ2-3, with a possible D match to TRBD1 (7 bases). This CDR3 is CASSYQGGPDTQYF. The CDR3 nucleotides read TGTGCCAGCAGTTACCAGGGGGGCCCAGATACGCAGTATTTT.